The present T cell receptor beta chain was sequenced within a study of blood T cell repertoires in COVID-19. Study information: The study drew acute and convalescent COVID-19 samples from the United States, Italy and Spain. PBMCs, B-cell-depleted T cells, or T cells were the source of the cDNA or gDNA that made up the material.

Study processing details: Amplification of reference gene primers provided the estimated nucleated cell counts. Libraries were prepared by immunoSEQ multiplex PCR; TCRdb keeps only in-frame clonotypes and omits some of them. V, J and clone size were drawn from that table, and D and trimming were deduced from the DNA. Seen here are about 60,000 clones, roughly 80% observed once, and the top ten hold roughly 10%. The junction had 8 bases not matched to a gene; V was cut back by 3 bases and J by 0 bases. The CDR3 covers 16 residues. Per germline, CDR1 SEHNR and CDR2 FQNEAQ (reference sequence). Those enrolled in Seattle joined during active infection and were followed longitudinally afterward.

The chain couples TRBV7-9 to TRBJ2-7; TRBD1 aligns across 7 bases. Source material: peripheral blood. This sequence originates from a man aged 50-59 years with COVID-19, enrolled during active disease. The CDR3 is CASSLYRGTISYEQYF. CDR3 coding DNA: TGTGCCAGCAGCTTGTACAGGGGAACGATCTCCTACGAGCAGTACTTC.